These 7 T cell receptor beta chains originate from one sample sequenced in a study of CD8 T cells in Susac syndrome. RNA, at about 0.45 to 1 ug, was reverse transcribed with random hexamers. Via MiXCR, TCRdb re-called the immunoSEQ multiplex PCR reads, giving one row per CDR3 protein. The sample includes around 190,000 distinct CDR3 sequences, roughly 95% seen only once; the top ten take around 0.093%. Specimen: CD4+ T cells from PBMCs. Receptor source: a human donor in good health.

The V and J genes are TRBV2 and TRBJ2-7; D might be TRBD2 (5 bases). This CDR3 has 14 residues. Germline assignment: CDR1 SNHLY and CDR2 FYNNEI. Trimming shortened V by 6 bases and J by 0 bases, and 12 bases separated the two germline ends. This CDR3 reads CASRKVLVSYEQYF. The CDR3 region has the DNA TGTGCCAGCAGGAAGGTACTAGTCTCCTACGAGCAGTACTTC.

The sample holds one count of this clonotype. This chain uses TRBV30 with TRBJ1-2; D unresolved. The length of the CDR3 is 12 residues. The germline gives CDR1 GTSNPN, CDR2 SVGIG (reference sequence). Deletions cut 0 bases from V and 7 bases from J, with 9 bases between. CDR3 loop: CAWSVAIFGYTF. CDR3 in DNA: TGTGCCTGGAGTGTTGCGATATTTGGCTACACCTTC.

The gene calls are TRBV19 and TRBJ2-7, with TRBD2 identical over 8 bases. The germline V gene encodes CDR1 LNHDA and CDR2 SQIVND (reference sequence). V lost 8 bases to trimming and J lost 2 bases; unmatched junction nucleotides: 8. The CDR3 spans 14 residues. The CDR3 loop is CASSRGVDTYEQYF. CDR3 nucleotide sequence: TGTGCCAGTTCGCGGGGGGTGGACACCTACGAGCAGTACTTC.

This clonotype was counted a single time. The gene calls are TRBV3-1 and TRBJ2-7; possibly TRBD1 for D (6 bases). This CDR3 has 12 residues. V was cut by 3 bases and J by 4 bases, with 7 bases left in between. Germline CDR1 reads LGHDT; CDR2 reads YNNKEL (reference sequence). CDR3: CASSHQGYEQYF. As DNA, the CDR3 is TGTGCCAGCAGCCATCAGGGGTACGAGCAGTACTTC.

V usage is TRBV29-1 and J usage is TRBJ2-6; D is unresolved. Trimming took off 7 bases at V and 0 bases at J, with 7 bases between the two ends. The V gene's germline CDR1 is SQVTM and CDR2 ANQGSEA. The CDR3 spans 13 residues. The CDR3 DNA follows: TGCAGCGCCTTTATCTCTGGGGCCAACGTCCTGACTTTC. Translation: CSAFISGANVLTF.

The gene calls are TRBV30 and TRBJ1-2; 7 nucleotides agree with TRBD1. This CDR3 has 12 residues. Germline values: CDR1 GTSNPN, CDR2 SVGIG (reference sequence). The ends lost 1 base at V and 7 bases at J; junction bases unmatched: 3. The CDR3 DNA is TGTGCCTGGAGTGACAGGGGTAGTGGCTACACCTTC. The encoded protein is CAWSDRGSGYTF.

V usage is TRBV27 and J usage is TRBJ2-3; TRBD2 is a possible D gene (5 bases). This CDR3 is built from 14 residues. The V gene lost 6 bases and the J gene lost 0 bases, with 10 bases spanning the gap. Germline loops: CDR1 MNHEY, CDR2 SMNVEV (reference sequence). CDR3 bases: TGTGCCAGCAGCGGGCGGACTAGCACAGATACGCAGTATTTT. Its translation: CASSGRTSTDTQYF.